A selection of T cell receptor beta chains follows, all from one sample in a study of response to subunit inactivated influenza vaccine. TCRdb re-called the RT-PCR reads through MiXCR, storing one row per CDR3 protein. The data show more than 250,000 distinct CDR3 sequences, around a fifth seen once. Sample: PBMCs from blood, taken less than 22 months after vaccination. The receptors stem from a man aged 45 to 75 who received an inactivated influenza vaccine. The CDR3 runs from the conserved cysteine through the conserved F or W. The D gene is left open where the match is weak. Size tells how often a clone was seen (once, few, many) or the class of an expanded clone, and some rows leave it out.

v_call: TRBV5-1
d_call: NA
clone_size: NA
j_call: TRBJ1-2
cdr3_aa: CASSSAFNYGYTF
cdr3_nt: TGCGCCAGCAGCTCGGCCTTTAACTATGGCTACACCTTC

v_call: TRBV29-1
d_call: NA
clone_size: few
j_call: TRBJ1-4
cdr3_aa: CSVAQGGLGLGEKLFF
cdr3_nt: TGCAGCGTGGCACAGGGTGGGCTTGGCCTCGGGGAAAAACTGTTTTTT

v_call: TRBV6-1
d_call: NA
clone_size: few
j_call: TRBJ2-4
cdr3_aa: CASGPLGVAKNIQYF
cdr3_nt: TGTGCCAGCGGCCCTTTAGGGGTAGCCAAAAACATTCAGTACTTC

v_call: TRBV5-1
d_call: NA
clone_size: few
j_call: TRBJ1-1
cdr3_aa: CASSLGGGKAEAFF
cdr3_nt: TGCGCCAGCAGCTTGGGAGGGGGTAAGGCTGAAGCTTTCTTT

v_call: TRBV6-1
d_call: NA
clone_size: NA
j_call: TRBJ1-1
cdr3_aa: CASSELGLGGDTEAFF
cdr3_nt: TGTGCCAGCAGTGAATTGGGACTCGGTGGCGACACTGAAGCTTTCTTT

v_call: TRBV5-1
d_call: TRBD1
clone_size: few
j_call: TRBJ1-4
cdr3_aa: CASSLRTGGPATNEKLFF
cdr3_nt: TGCGCCAGCAGCTTGAGAACAGGGGGACCTGCAACTAATGAAAAACTGTTTTTT

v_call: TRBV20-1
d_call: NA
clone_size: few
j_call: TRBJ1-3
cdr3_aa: CSASEGSGKGNTIYF
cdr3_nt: TGCAGTGCTAGTGAGGGCAGCGGGAAAGGAAACACCATATATTTT

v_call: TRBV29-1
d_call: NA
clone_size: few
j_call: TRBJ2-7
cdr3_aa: CSVGGSYSVEQYF
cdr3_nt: TGCAGCGTTGGTGGGTCTTATTCCGTCGAGCAGTACTTC

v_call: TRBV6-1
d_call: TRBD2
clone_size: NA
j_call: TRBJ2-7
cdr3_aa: CASSAGTSGGLPSYEQYF
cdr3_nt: TGTGCCAGCAGTGCCGGGACTAGCGGGGGACTTCCTTCCTACGAGCAGTACTTC

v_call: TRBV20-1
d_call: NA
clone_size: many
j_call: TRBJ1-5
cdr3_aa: CSASKPKGHSNQPQHF
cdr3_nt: TGCAGTGCTAGCAAACCGAAGGGCCATAGCAATCAGCCCCAGCATTTT

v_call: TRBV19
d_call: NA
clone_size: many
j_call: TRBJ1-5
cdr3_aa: CASSILGQNSNQPQHF
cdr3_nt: TGTGCCAGTAGTATCTTGGGCCAGAATAGCAATCAGCCCCAGCATTTT

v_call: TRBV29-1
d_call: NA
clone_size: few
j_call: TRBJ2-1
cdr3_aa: CSVSNKAVIINEQFF
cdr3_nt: TGCAGCGTTTCCAATAAGGCAGTTATTATCAATGAGCAGTTCTTC

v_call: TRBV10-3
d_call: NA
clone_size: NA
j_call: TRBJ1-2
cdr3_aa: CAISEVAWAMYGYTF
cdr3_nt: TGTGCCATCAGTGAGGTTGCATGGGCTATGTATGGCTACACCTTC

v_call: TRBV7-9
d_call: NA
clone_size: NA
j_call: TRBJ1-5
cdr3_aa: CASSLGAGYSNQPQHF
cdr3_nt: TGTGCCAGCAGCTTAGGGGCAGGCTATAGCAATCAGCCCCAGCATTTT

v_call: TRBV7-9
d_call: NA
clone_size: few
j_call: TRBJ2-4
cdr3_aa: CASSPRGGAKNIQYF
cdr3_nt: TGTGCCAGCTCCCCGCGAGGAGGGGCCAAAAACATTCAGTACTTC

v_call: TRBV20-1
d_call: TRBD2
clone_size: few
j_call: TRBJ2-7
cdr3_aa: CSARLKTSGSTYEQYF
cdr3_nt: TGCAGTGCTAGACTCAAGACTAGCGGGTCCACCTACGAGCAGTACTTC

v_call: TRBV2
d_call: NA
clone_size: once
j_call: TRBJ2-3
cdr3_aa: CASSERSARTDTQYF
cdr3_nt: TGTGCCAGCAGTGAAAGGTCAGCCCGCACAGATACGCAGTATTTT

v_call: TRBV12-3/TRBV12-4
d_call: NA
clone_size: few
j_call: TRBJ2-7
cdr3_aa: CASSFGPAYEQYF
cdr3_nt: TGTGCCAGCAGTTTTGGTCCCGCCTACGAGCAGTACTTC

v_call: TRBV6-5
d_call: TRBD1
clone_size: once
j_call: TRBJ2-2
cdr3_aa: CACSYDPGQGATGELFF
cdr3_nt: TGTGCCTGCAGTTACGACCCGGGACAGGGGGCGACCGGGGAGCTGTTTTTT

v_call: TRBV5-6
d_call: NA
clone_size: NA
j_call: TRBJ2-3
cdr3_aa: CASSSGASTDTQYF
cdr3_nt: TGTGCCAGCAGCTCGGGGGCGAGCACAGATACGCAGTATTTT

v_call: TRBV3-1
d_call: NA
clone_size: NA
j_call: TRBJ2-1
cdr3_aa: CASSPDKNNEQFF
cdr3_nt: TGTGCCAGCAGTCCCGACAAGAACAATGAGCAGTTCTTC

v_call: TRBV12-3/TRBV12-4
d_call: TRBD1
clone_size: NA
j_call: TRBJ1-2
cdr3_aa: CASLQGAGGYTF
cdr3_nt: TGTGCCAGCTTGCAGGGGGCGGGCGGCTACACCTTC

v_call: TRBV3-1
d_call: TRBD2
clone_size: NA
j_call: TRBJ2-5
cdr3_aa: CASSPRPGGETQYF
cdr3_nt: TGTGCCAGCAGCCCCAGGCCGGGGGGGGAGACCCAGTACTTC

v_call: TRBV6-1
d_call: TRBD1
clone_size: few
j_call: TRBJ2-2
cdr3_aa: CASRREQGVGAGELFF
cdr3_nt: TGTGCCAGCAGGAGGGAACAGGGGGTCGGCGCCGGGGAGCTGTTTTTT

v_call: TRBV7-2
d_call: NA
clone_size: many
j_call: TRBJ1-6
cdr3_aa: CASSFRADNSPLHF
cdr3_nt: TGTGCCAGCAGCTTCCGGGCCGATAATTCACCCCTCCACTTT

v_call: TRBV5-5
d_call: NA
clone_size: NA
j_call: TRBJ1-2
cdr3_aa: CASSLDSGLFYGYTF
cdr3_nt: TGTGCCAGCAGCTTGGACTCAGGACTATTCTATGGCTACACCTTC

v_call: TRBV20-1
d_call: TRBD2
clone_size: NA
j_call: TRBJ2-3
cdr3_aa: CSAGTSGRSTDTQYF
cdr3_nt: TGCAGTGCCGGGACTAGCGGGAGGAGCACAGATACGCAGTATTTT

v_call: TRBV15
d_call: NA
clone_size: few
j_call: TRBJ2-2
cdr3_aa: CATSRDNTGELFF
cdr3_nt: TGTGCCACCAGCAGGGATAACACCGGGGAGCTGTTTTTT

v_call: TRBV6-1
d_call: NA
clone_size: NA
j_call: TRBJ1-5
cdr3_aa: CASSPISRRLLNQPQHF
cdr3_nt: TGTGCCAGCAGTCCCATTTCCCGGCGGCTGCTCAATCAGCCCCAGCATTTT

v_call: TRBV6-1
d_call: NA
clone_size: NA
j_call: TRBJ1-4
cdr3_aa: CASTPRSVFNEKLFF
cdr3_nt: TGTGCCAGCACCCCACGTTCCGTCTTTAATGAAAAACTGTTTTTT

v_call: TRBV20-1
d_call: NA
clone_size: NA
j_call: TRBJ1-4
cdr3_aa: CSAHGAPGDEKLFF
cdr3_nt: TGCAGTGCTCATGGGGCTCCAGGGGATGAAAAACTGTTTTTT

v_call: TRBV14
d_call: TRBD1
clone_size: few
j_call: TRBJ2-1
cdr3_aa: CASSPRQGGARFF
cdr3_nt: TGTGCCAGCAGCCCCCGACAGGGGGGTGCTCGGTTCTTC

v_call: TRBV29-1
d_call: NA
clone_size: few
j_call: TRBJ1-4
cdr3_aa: CSARDFNEKLFF
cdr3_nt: TGCAGCGCTCGGGACTTTAATGAAAAACTGTTTTTT

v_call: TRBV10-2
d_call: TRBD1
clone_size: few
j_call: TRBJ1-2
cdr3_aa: CASSEWLLGQANLYGYTF
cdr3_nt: TGCGCCAGCAGTGAGTGGTTGCTAGGACAGGCGAACCTCTATGGCTACACCTTC

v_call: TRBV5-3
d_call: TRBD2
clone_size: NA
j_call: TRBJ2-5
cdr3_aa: CARSLLRRRGGKETQYF
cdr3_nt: TGTGCCAGAAGCTTGTTGAGGCGACGGGGGGGCAAAGAGACCCAGTACTTC

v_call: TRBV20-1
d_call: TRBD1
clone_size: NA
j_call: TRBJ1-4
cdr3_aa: CSAQTGINEKLFF
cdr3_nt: TGCAGTGCTCAGACAGGGATAAATGAAAAACTGTTTTTT

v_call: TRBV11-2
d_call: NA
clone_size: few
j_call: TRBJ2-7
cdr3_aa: CASSPIDRPHEQYF
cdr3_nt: TGTGCCAGCAGTCCCATAGACAGGCCCCACGAGCAGTACTTC

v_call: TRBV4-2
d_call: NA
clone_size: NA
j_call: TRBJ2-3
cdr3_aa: CASSQENSSPSDTQYF
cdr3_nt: TGTGCCAGCAGCCAAGAGAATAGCTCCCCCTCGGATACGCAGTATTTT

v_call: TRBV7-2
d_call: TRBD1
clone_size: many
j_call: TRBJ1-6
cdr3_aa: CASSLVETGASNSPLHF
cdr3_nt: TGTGCCAGCAGCTTAGTGGAGACAGGGGCTTCTAATTCACCCCTCCACTTT

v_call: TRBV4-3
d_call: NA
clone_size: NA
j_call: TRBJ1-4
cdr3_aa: CASSQDGGATNEKLFF
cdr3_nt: TGCGCCAGCAGCCAAGATGGCGGGGCAACTAATGAAAAACTGTTTTTT

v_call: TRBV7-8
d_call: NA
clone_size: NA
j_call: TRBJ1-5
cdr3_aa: CASSPRRVISNQPQHF
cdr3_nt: TGTGCCAGCAGCCCCCGCAGGGTGATAAGCAATCAGCCCCAGCATTTT

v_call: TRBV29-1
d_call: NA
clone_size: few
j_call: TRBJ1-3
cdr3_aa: CSVTSGSSGNTIYF
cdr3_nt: TGCAGCGTCACCTCAGGGAGCTCTGGAAACACCATATATTTT

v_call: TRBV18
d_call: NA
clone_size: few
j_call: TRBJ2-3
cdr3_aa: CASSPGPQDRLLTQYF
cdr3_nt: TGTGCCAGCTCACCTGGTCCCCAGGACCGCTTGCTTACGCAGTATTTT

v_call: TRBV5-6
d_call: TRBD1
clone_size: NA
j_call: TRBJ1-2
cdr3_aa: CASSDQGQGDDGYTF
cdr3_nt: TGTGCCAGCAGCGATCAGGGACAGGGGGATGATGGCTACACCTTC

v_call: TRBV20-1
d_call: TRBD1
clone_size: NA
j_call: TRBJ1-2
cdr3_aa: CSARDRGEDGYTF
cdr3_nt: TGCAGTGCTAGGGACAGGGGGGAGGATGGCTACACCTTC

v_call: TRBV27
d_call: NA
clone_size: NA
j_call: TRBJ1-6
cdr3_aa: CASSLTGARAYNSPLHF
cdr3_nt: TGTGCCAGCAGTTTGACTGGGGCGAGGGCGTATAATTCACCCCTCCACTTT

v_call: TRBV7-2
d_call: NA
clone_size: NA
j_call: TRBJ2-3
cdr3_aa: CASSRPVGTDTQYF
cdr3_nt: TGTGCCAGCAGCCGGCCAGTGGGTACAGATACGCAGTATTTT

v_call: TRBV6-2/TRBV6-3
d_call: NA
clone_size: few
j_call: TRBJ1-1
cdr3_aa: CASSYQRGARTEAFF
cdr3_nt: TGTGCCAGCAGTTACCAGAGAGGGGCGAGGACTGAAGCTTTCTTT

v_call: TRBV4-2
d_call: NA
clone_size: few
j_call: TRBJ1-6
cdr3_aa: CASSQERFIDSPLHF
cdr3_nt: TGTGCCAGCAGCCAAGAGAGGTTTATTGATTCACCCCTCCACTTT

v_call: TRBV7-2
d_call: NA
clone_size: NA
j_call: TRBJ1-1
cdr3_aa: CASSLGVRTEAFF
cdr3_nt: TGTGCCAGCAGCTTAGGGGTAAGGACTGAAGCTTTCTTT

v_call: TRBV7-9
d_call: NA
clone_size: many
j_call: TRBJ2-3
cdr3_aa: CASSSLLEDTQYF
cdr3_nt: TGTGCCAGCAGCTCCCTCCTAGAAGATACGCAGTATTTT

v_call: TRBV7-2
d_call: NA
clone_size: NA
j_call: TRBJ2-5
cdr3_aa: CASSRGGNVGETQYF
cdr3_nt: TGTGCCAGCAGCCGAGGGGGGAACGTCGGCGAGACCCAGTACTTC

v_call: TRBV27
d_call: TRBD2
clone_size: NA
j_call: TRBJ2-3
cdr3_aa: CATATSGGLDTQYF
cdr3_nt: TGTGCCACCGCGACTAGCGGGGGCTTAGATACGCAGTATTTT

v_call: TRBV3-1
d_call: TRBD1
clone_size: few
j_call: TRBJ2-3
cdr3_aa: CASSHGTGMDTQYF
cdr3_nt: TGTGCCAGCAGCCATGGGACAGGCATGGATACGCAGTATTTT